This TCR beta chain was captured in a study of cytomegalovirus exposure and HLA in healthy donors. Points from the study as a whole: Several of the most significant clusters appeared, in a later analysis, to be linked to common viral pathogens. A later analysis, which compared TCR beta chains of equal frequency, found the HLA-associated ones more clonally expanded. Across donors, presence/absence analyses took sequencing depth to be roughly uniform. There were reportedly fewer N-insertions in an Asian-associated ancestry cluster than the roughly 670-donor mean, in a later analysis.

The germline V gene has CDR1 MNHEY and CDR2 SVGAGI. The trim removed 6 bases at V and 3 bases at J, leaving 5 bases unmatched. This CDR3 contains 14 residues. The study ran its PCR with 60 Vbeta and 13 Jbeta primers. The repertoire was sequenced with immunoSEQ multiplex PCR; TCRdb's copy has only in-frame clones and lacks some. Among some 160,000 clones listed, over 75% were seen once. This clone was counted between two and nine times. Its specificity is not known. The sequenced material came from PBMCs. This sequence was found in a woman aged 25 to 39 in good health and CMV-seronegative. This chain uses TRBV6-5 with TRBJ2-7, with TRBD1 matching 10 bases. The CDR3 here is CASRMTGGFYEQYF. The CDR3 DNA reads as TGTGCCAGCAGAATGACAGGGGGCTTCTACGAGCAGTACTTC.